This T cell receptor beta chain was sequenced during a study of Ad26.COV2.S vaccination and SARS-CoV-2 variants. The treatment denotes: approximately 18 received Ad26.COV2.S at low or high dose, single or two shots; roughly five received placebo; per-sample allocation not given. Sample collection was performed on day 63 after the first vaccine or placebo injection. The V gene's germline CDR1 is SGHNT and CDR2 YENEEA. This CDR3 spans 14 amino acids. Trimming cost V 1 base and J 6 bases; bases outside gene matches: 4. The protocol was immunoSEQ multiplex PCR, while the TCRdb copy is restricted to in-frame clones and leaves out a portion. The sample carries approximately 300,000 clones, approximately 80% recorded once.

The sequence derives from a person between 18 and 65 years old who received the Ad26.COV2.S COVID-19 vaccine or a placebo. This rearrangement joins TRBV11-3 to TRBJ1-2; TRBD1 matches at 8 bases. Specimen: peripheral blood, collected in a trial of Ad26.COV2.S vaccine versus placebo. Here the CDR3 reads CASSLGPGGDGYTF. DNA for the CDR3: TGTGCCAGCAGCTTAGGTCCAGGGGGCGATGGCTACACCTTC.